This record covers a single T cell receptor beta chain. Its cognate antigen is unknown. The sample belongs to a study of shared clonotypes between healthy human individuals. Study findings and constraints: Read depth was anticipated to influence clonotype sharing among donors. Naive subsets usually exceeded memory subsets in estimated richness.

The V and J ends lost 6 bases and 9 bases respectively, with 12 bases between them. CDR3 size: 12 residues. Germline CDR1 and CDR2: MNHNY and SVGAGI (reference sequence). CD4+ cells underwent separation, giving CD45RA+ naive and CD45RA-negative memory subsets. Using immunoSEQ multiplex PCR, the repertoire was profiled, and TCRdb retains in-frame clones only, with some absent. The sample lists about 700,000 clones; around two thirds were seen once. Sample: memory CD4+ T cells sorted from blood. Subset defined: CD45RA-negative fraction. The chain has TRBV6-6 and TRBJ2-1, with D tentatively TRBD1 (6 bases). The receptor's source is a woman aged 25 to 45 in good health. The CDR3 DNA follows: TGTGCCAGCAGCCCCCAGGGGCTTGAGCAGTTCTTC. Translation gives CASSPQGLEQFF.